Presented here are 18 T cell receptor beta chains from one specimen sequenced in a study of blood T cell repertoires in COVID-19. Assay used: immunoSEQ multiplex PCR; TCRdb lists only in-frame clones, some missing. The table records roughly 400,000 clones, over 75% of them present only once. Sequenced material: PBMCs or T cells enriched from blood (not recorded which). The receptors were gathered from a woman aged 40 to 55 with acute COVID-19.

The chain carries TRBV6-5 and TRBJ1-2; D may be TRBD1 (6 bases). The ends were cut back, 0 bases at V and 3 bases at J, with 11 bases in the middle. The CDR3 contains 15 residues. CDR1 and CDR2 (germline): MNHEY, SVGAGI. Here the CDR3 reads CASSYSPTGYYGYTF. Written as DNA, the CDR3 is TGTGCCAGCAGTTACTCGCCAACAGGGTACTATGGCTACACCTTC.

This chain uses TRBV9 with TRBJ2-3, with TRBD2 matching over 11 bases. The CDR3 loop spans 15 amino acids. V lost 2 bases and J lost 1; bases outside the gene matches: 0. Germline-derived CDR1 and CDR2 are SGDLS and YYNGEE. The CDR3 loop reads CASSVTSGGTDTQYF. The CDR3 DNA sequence: TGTGCCAGCAGCGTGACTAGCGGGGGCACAGATACGCAGTATTTT.

The chain combines TRBV10-1 with TRBJ1-5, with TRBD1 matching over 8 bases. The CDR3 extends over 15 amino acids. V gave up 5 bases and J gave up 7 bases; unmatched junction bases: 10. CDR1 and CDR2 (germline): WNHNN, SYGVQD (reference sequence). The CDR3 DNA follows: TGCGCCAGCAGTTCCGACAGGGGTGGGGGCCAGCCCCAGCATTTT. Residues: CASSSDRGGGQPQHF.

The chain has TRBV6-2 or TRBV6-3 and TRBJ2-7; 11 bases align to TRBD2. From germline, CDR1 is MNHEY and CDR2 SVGEGT. After removal of 5 bases from V and 3 bases from J, the junction contained 21 bases not matched to a gene. The CDR3 sequence is 20 residues long. The DNA for the CDR3 is TGTGCCAGCAGTAAGCACCGGGGTAGCGGGGGGGGCCCCCCCTACTACGAGCAGTACTTC. Translating gives CASSKHRGSGGGPPYYEQYF.

The chain uses TRBV24-1 and TRBJ2-7, with 7 positions matching TRBD1. Germline V gives CDR1 KGHDR, CDR2 SFDVKD. After removal of 3 bases from V and 5 bases from J, the junction contained 3 bases not matched to a gene. The CDR3 is 13 residues long. CDR3 loop: CATSDDRVHEQYF. DNA of the CDR3: TGTGCCACCAGTGATGACAGGGTCCACGAGCAGTACTTC.

The chain has TRBV30 and TRBJ1-6, with TRBD1 matching 9 bases. V was pared by 2 bases and J by 10 bases, with 6 bases of the junction left unmatched. This CDR3 region has 14 residues. From germline, CDR1 is GTSNPN and CDR2 SVGIG (reference sequence). The CDR3 DNA is TGTGCCTGGAGTTTAGACAGGGGGACGTCACCCCTCCACTTT. Its translation is CAWSLDRGTSPLHF.

The chain employs TRBV5-4 and TRBJ2-7; the D gene is possibly TRBD2 (5 bases). From germline, CDR1 is SGHNT and CDR2 YYREEE (reference sequence). The CDR3 contains 14 residues. The V end was cut by 0 bases, the J end by 3 bases, with 10 bases between. The CDR3 here is CASSLVIEGYEQYF. The CDR3 DNA follows: TGTGCCAGCAGCTTGGTCATTGAGGGCTACGAGCAGTACTTC.

The chain carries TRBV19 and TRBJ2-5; D gene ambiguous. This CDR3 is 12 amino acids long. The germline V gene has CDR1 LNHDA and CDR2 SQIVND (reference sequence). V shed 4 bases and J shed 2 bases, with 5 bases lying between them. In nucleotides, the CDR3 is TGTGCCAGTAGTAATCAGCAAGAGACCCAGTACTTC. Its protein product is CASSNQQETQYF.

The genes are TRBV10-3 and TRBJ2-2; 8 nucleotides line up with TRBD1. This CDR3 is built from 15 residues. The germline CDR1 and CDR2 sequences are ENHRY and SYGVKD. The ends lost 6 bases at V and 1 base at J; junction bases unmatched: 4. The CDR3 loop reads CAIRAGTGNTGELFF. The CDR3 nucleotides are TGTGCCATCAGAGCCGGGACAGGGAACACCGGGGAGCTGTTTTTT.

The rearrangement joins TRBV29-1 to TRBJ2-5; 12 bases fit TRBD2. With 3 bases clipped from V and 5 bases from J, the junction kept 4 bases outside the gene matches. In germline, CDR1 is SQVTM, CDR2 ANQGSEA. The CDR3 runs 14 residues. CDR3 amino acids: CSVEPSGGAETQYF. CDR3 bases: TGCAGCGTTGAGCCTAGCGGGGGGGCGGAGACCCAGTACTTC. The full variable domain, with the rest looked up from reference TRBV29-1 and TRBJ2-5, is SAVISQKPSRDICQRGTSLTIQCQVDSQVTMMFWYRQQPGQSLTLIATANQGSEATYESGFVIDKFPISRPNLTFSTLTVSNMSPEDSSIYLCSVEPSGGAETQYFGPGTRLLVL.

This clone was seen only once. V gene TRBV24-1 combines with J gene TRBJ2-1; 9 nucleotides align to TRBD2. Per the germline V gene, CDR1 is KGHDR and CDR2 is SFDVKD. There are 15 residues in the CDR3. V shed 5 bases and J 8 bases; nucleotides not matched to a gene: 9. The CDR3, as DNA: TGTGCCACCAGTGGGGGCGGGGGGGCGCGGGATGAGCAGTTCTTC. Protein product: CATSGGGGARDEQFF.

The chain links TRBV12-3 or TRBV12-4 to TRBJ1-1; D is perhaps TRBD1 (5 bases). The V gene lost 6 bases and the J gene lost 8 bases, with 16 bases spanning the gap. The CDR3 spans 13 residues. As DNA, the CDR3 is TGTGCCAGCAGCAGAGTTAAGACAGTAGAAGCTTTCTTT. It specifies CASSRVKTVEAFF.

The J gene is TRBJ2-1, the V gene TRBV7-8, with 10 bases identical to TRBD1. The V gene's germline CDR1 is SGHVS and CDR2 FQNEAQ. V shed 5 bases and J 2 bases; nucleotides not matched to a gene: 3. CDR3 length: 15 residues. CDR3 loop: CASSNGQGAYNEQFF. The CDR3 DNA reads as TGTGCCAGCAGCAATGGACAGGGGGCCTACAATGAGCAGTTCTTC.

V is TRBV19 and J is TRBJ1-2, with D hard to call. The CDR3 is 14 residues long. The germline gives CDR1 LNHDA, CDR2 SQIVND (reference sequence). Trimming cost V 3 bases and J 3 bases, with 11 bases left between them. CDR3 loop: CASSISPRHYGYTF. The DNA of the CDR3 is TGTGCCAGTAGTATTAGCCCCCGTCACTATGGCTACACCTTC. Full variable domain (outside the CDR3, taken from reference TRBV19 and TRBJ1-2): DGGITQSPKYLFRKEGQNVTLSCEQNLNHDAMYWYRQDPGQGLRLIYYSQIVNDFQKGDIAEGYSVSREKKESFPLTVTSAQKNPTAFYLCASSISPRHYGYTFGSGTRLTVV.

The chain joins TRBV6-4 to TRBJ1-2, with 8 nucleotides matching TRBD1. Germline values: CDR1 MRHNA, CDR2 SNTAGT. J lost 3 bases, V lost 9 bases, and 9 bases had no gene match. The CDR3 runs to 14 residues. CDR3 amino acids: CARLDREVDYGYTF. The DNA for the CDR3 is TGTGCCAGATTGGACAGGGAAGTTGACTATGGCTACACCTTC.

This chain links TRBV5-1 with TRBJ2-2; possible D gene TRBD2, 6 bases. This CDR3 spans 15 amino acids. CDR1 and CDR2 from the germline V gene are SGHRS and YFSETQ. Between the trimmed V and J ends, which lost 7 bases and 4 bases, there was a span of 17 bases. The CDR3 spells CASGPGGAVTGELFF. DNA for the CDR3: TGCGCCAGCGGACCGGGCGGGGCGGTCACCGGGGAGCTGTTTTTT.

The chain is built from TRBV5-1 and TRBJ2-1; TRBD1 aligns across 7 bases. From germline, CDR1 is SGHRS and CDR2 YFSETQ. CDR3 length: 15 amino acids. Trimming took 4 bases from V and 2 from J; bases not matched to a gene: 6. CDR3 DNA: TGCGCCAGCAGCCCGACAGGGCCTACCTACAATGAGCAGTTCTTC. This sequence encodes CASSPTGPTYNEQFF. Variable domain in full (rest from reference TRBV5-1 and TRBJ2-1): KAGVTQTPRYLIKTRGQQVTLSCSPISGHRSVSWYQQTPGQGLQFLFEYFSETQRNKGNFPGRFSGRQFSNSRSEMNVSTLELGDSALYLCASSPTGPTYNEQFFGPGTRLTVL.

The chain recombines TRBV23-1 with TRBJ1-2, with D possibly being TRBD1 (5 bases). TRBV23-1 is an ORF, with its function uncertain. The V end was cut by 0 bases, the J end by 4 bases, with 12 bases between. The CDR3 covers 15 residues. CDR3 amino acids: CASSQSGGGPYGYTF. CDR3 nucleotide sequence: TGCGCCAGCAGTCAATCGGGGGGGGGACCCTATGGCTACACCTTC.